This T cell receptor (beta chain) was observed in a study of T cell repertoires in cytomegalovirus infection. On the study more broadly: Recently identified HLA-C-restricted CMV epitopes were used, and well-studied HLA-B-restricted CMV epitopes were used as well. Study-wide findings and caveats: Carriers of CMV and the relevant HLA type were discriminated by public TCR beta frequency.

TCRdb redid the calling of the reads with MiXCR, one entry per CDR3 protein. In the table there are under 850,000 distinct CDR3 sequences, around 35% of which are singletons. This clonotype was counted a single time. Its antigen is unidentified. The sample in question was cultured PBMCs, obtained from culture after CMV antigen stimulation. The source is a human donor in good health (CMV status not recorded). Some clones in this sample may be carry-over from other donors' samples.

This CDR3 reads CSVDGGSGQGVTDTQYF. CDR3 coding DNA: TGCAGCGTTGATGGGGGGAGTGGGCAGGGGGTAACAGATACGCAGTATTTT. The J gene is TRBJ2-3, the V gene TRBV29-1; weak D call: TRBD1 (7 bases). The V end was cut by 3 bases, the J end by 3 bases, with 22 bases between. CDR1 is SQVTM and CDR2 is ANQGSEA in the germline V gene. The CDR3 is made up of 17 amino acids.